This T cell receptor beta chain was documented in a study of vaccination and CD4 T cells after COVID-19. Study overall: Post-vaccine sampling followed dose two by a median roughly 70 days (range 14 to 241). Whole-study results and caveats: Spike mono-reactive clones accounted for 304 of the 307 vaccine-specific clones found in convalescent patients.

CDR3 length equals 15 residues. V was pared by 5 bases and J by 5 bases, with 16 bases between. Looked up from germline, CDR1 is MNHEY and CDR2 is SMNVEV (reference sequence). As for treatment: 10-day PBMC culture with coronavirus spike peptide pools or control peptides (ViraFEST assay). Gathered ahead of the COVID-19 pandemic (2011-2018) were the CD4+ T cells of the unexposed donor. CD4+ T cells that had been cultured provided DNA sequenced with the Oncomine TCR Beta short-read assay. It was from cultured CD4+ T cells that genomic DNA was extracted. TCRdb ran MiXCR on the PCR reads and lists one entry per CDR3 protein. Of 8,000 to 10,000 distinct CDR3 sequences in the sample, 28% are singletons; the top ten hold approximately 10%. This clonotype was seen a few times. The antigen is unknown.

Sequencing was carried out using CD4+ T cells from blood, cultured in vitro. The source of this sequence is a human donor in good health. The rearrangement links TRBV27 to TRBJ2-1; D perhaps matches TRBD1 (5 bases). The CDR3 nucleotides read TGTGCCAGCAGTCAACAGGAACTACGGGACAATGAGCAGTTCTTC. Amino acid sequence: CASSQQELRDNEQFF.